The present T cell receptor beta chain was sequenced within a study of blood T cell repertoires in COVID-19. Study in general: Specimens from acute and convalescent COVID-19 originated in the United States, Italy and Spain.

Under the authors' procedure: Estimated nucleated cell counts came from reference gene primer amplification. The assay was immunoSEQ multiplex PCR, and TCRdb's table has in-frame clones only and misses some. The V and J calls and clone size are taken from that table; D and trimming were inferred from the DNA. The sample has around 150,000 clones; about 90% are singletons. CDR3 length equals 14 residues. Trimming left V 4 bases short and J 4 bases short, with 10 bases between. Germline V gene sequence: CDR1 MNHNY, CDR2 SVGAGI (reference sequence). Material for sequencing was peripheral blood. The rearrangement joins TRBV6-6 to TRBJ2-2, with a possible D match to TRBD2 (5 bases). The sequence came from a man in his fifties with active COVID-19. CDR3 DNA sequence: TGTGCCAGCAGTTTTAGGACTTCCACCGGGGAGCTGTTTTTT. It encodes CASSFRTSTGELFF.